These T cell receptor beta chains were read from a single sample in a study of CD8 T cells in ankylosing spondylitis. TCRdb re-called the 5' RACE reads with MiXCR, one entry per CDR3 protein. This table has 200,000 to 250,000 distinct CDR3 sequences, about 17% appearing once. The material sequenced was blood, either unsorted or a sorted T cell fraction (not recorded which). All receptors come from a male donor with ankylosing spondylitis. CDR3s include the opening cysteine and the closing phenylalanine or tryptophan. The order of the fields is D gene, J gene, clone size, V gene, CDR3 protein, CDR3 DNA. The D gene is left open where the match is weak. Clone size is not always given. Where it is, it says once, few, many or a class for expanded clones.

TRBD1 TRBJ2-5 few TRBV9 CASSEGIGTVQETQYF TGTGCCAGCAGCGAGGGGATCGGGACAGTACAAGAGACCCAGTACTTC
. TRBJ2-1 . TRBV7-6 CASSLGISPYNEQFF TGTGCCAGCAGCTTAGGGATCTCCCCCTACAATGAGCAGTTCTTC
. TRBJ1-5 few TRBV18 CASSPGNGQPQHF TGTGCCAGCTCACCAGGGAATGGTCAGCCCCAGCATTTT
. TRBJ2-2 many TRBV29-1 CSVETGNTGELFF TGCAGCGTTGAAACGGGGAACACCGGGGAGCTGTTTTTT
. TRBJ1-4 few TRBV7-9 CASTFGEGGEEKLFF TGTGCCAGCACCTTCGGGGAGGGGGGAGAAGAAAAACTGTTTTTT
. TRBJ1-2 . TRBV5-6 CASSLGAGVLNYGYTF TGTGCCAGCAGCTTGGGGGCAGGGGTTCTTAACTATGGCTACACCTTC
. TRBJ1-1 . TRBV9 CASSSVGEWGTEAFF TGTGCCAGCAGCTCCGTCGGGGAGTGGGGGACTGAAGCTTTCTTT
. TRBJ2-1 . TRBV12-5 CASGLRGRTPYNEQFF TGTGCTAGTGGTTTACGTGGGCGGACCCCCTACAATGAGCAGTTCTTC
. TRBJ2-7 few TRBV7-2 CASSLEWQGTYEQYF TGTGCCAGCAGCTTAGAATGGCAGGGTACCTACGAGCAGTACTTC
. TRBJ1-6 . TRBV12-3/TRBV12-4 CASSFWDSPLHF TGTGCCAGCAGTTTCTGGGATTCACCCCTCCACTTT
TRBD2 TRBJ2-3 few TRBV28 CASSLSGRNTDTQYF TGTGCCAGCAGTTTAAGCGGGAGGAACACAGATACGCAGTATTTT
TRBD1 TRBJ2-5 few TRBV13 CASSLGWTGQETQYF TGTGCCAGCAGCTTAGGCTGGACAGGTCAAGAGACCCAGTACTTC
. TRBJ1-2 few TRBV20-1 CSASHYTF TGCAGTGCTTCCCACTACACCTTC
. TRBJ2-1 few TRBV5-1 CASPPAWHRSYNEQFF TGCGCCAGCCCTCCGGCGTGGCACCGCTCCTACAATGAGCAGTTCTTC
. TRBJ2-1 . TRBV6-5 CASSYSGYEQFF TGTGCCAGCAGTTACTCGGGGTATGAGCAGTTCTTC
. TRBJ2-1 . TRBV7-3 CASSLYPAGSYNEQFF TGTGCCAGCAGCCTCTACCCGGCAGGTTCCTACAATGAGCAGTTCTTC
TRBD1 TRBJ1-1 few TRBV27 CASRDRESTEAFF TGTGCCAGCAGAGACAGGGAGTCCACTGAAGCTTTCTTT
. TRBJ2-2 many TRBV4-1 CASSPRQTNTGELFF TGCGCCAGCAGCCCACGACAGACGAACACCGGGGAGCTGTTTTTT
. TRBJ2-1 many TRBV24-1 CATAGDEQFF TGTGCCACCGCAGGGGATGAGCAGTTCTTC
. TRBJ2-1 . TRBV21-1 CASSKGPGSPTLHEQFF TGTGCCAGCAGCAAAGGGCCGGGCTCACCCACCCTGCATGAGCAGTTCTTC
. TRBJ1-6 . TRBV7-9 CASSPIGNSPLHF TGTGCCAGCAGCCCAATTGGGAATTCACCCCTCCACTTT
. TRBJ2-7 few TRBV29-1 CSVATLSYEQYF TGCAGCGTGGCGACACTATCCTACGAGCAGTACTTC
. TRBJ2-7 few TRBV20-1 CSARDLSKTYEQYF TGCAGTGCTAGAGATTTGTCAAAGACCTACGAGCAGTACTTC
. TRBJ1-1 . TRBV12-3/TRBV12-4 CASSSGVGTEAFF TGTGCCAGCAGTTCAGGGGTGGGCACTGAAGCTTTCTTT
. TRBJ1-1 . TRBV7-2 CASSWISEAFF TGTGCCAGCAGTTGGATCTCTGAAGCTTTCTTT
TRBD1 TRBJ1-2 . TRBV29-1 CSVATGGRYGYTF TGCAGCGTTGCTACAGGGGGCCGTTATGGCTACACCTTC
TRBD2 TRBJ2-3 many TRBV7-9 CASSYRLADLTDTQYF TGTGCCAGCAGCTATCGACTAGCGGACCTCACAGATACGCAGTATTTT
. TRBJ2-7 few TRBV11-2 CASSAIGEQYF TGTGCCAGCAGCGCAATTGGCGAGCAGTACTTC
. TRBJ2-2 few TRBV7-2 CASSLQGWEDTGELFF TGTGCCAGCAGCTTGCAGGGCTGGGAGGACACCGGGGAGCTGTTTTTT
. TRBJ2-3 . TRBV25-1 CASSDEAGTDTQYF TGTGCCAGCAGTGATGAGGCGGGCACAGATACGCAGTATTTT
. TRBJ1-1 few TRBV20-1 CSADTAGVPAFF TGCAGTGCCGACACAGCGGGCGTTCCAGCTTTCTTT
TRBD2 TRBJ2-7 many TRBV20-1 CSARGTSETHEQYF TGCAGTGCTAGAGGGACTAGCGAAACCCACGAGCAGTACTTC
. TRBJ2-1 many TRBV29-1 CSVLEGLRGLQFF TGCAGCGTTTTGGAGGGGCTTAGGGGACTGCAGTTCTTC
. TRBJ2-7 . TRBV20-1 CSALSGQSYEQYF TGCAGTGCTCTCTCCGGACAGTCCTACGAGCAGTACTTC
TRBD1 TRBJ1-2 few TRBV29-1 CSDTGGESLGYTF TGCAGCGATACAGGGGGCGAGTCGCTTGGCTACACCTTC
TRBD1 TRBJ1-5 . TRBV2 CASLSGQDSNQPQHF TGTGCCAGCCTATCGGGACAGGATAGCAATCAGCCCCAGCATTTT
. TRBJ2-7 few TRBV14 CASSRISDYEQYF TGTGCCAGCAGTCGAATTTCAGACTACGAGCAGTACTTC
TRBD2 TRBJ2-1 . TRBV5-6 CASSLGGLGRADEQFF TGTGCCAGCAGCTTGGGGGGACTAGGCCGTGCCGATGAGCAGTTCTTC
. TRBJ2-7 . TRBV5-5 CASSSGPSAGDEQYF TGTGCCAGCAGCTCCGGTCCTTCCGCTGGGGACGAGCAGTACTTC
. TRBJ2-1 . TRBV18 CASSPAPGGLRYEQFF TGTGCCAGCTCACCAGCCCCCGGGGGGCTGAGATATGAGCAGTTCTTC
TRBD1 TRBJ2-3 few TRBV27 CASLGQGSDTQYF TGTGCCAGCCTGGGACAGGGGTCAGATACGCAGTATTTT
TRBD2 TRBJ2-1 . TRBV24-1 CATSDLVAGVGEQFF TGTGCCACCAGTGATTTAGTTGCGGGAGTGGGTGAGCAGTTCTTC
. TRBJ1-4 . TRBV15 CATSRVGEKLFF TGTGCCACCAGCAGAGTAGGGGAAAAACTGTTTTTT